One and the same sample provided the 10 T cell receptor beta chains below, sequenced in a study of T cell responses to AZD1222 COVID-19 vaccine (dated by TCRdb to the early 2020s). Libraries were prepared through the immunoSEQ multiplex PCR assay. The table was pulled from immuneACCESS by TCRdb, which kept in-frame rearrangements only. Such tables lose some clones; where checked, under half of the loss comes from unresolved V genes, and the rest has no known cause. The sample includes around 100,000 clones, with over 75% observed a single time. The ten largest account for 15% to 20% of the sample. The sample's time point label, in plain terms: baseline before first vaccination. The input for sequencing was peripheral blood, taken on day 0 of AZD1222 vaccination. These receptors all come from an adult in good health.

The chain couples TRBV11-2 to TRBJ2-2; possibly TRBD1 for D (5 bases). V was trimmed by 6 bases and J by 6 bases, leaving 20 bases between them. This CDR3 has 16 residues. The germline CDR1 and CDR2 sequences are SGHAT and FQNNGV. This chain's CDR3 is CASRSTSATVPGELFF. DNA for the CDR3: TGTGCCAGCAGATCAACCTCCGCGACAGTCCCCGGGGAGCTGTTTTTT.

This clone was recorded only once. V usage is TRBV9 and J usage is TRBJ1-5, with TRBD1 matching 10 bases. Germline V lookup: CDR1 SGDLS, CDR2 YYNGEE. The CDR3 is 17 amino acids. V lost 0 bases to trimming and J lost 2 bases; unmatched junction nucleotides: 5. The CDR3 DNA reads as TGTGCCAGCAGCGTAGGTGAGGGGACAGGGGGCAATCAGCCCCAGCATTTT. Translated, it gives CASSVGEGTGGNQPQHF.

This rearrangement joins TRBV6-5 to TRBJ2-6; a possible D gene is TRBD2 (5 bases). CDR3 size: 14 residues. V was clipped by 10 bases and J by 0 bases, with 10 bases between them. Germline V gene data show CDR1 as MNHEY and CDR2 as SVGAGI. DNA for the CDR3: TGTGCCACCGAGGGAGTCTCTGGGGCCAACGTCCTGACTTTC. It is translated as CATEGVSGANVLTF.

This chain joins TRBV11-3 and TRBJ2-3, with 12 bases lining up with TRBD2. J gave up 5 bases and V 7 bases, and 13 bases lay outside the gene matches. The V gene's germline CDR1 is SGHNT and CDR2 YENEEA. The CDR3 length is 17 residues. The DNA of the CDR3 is TGTGCCAGCATCCCAGGAGCTAGCGGGAGGGCCAAAGATACGCAGTATTTT. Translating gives CASIPGASGRAKDTQYF.

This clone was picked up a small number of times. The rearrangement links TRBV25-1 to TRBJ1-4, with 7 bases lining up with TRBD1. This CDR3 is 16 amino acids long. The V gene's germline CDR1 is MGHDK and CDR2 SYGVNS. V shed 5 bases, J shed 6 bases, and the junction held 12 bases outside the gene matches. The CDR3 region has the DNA TGTGCCAGCAGTTCCCTTAGGGGGAGGGGGCATGAAAAACTGTTTTTT. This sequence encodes CASSSLRGRGHEKLFF. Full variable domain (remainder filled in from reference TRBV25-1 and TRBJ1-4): EADIYQTPRYLVIGTGKKITLECSQTMGHDKMYWYQQDPGMELHLIHYSYGVNSTEKGDLSSESTVSRIRTEHFPLTLESARPSHTSQYLCASSSLRGRGHEKLFFGSGTQLSVL.

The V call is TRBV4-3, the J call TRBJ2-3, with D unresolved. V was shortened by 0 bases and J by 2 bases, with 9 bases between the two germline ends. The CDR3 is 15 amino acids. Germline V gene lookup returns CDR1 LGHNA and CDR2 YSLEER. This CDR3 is CASSQDPQSTDTQYF. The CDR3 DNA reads TGCGCCAGCAGCCAAGATCCGCAGTCCACAGATACGCAGTATTTT.

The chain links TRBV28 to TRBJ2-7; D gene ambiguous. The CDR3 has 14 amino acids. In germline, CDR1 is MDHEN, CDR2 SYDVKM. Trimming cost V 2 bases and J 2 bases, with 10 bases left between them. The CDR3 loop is CASSLPSDPYEQYF. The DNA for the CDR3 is TGTGCCAGCAGTTTACCGTCGGACCCCTACGAGCAGTACTTC.

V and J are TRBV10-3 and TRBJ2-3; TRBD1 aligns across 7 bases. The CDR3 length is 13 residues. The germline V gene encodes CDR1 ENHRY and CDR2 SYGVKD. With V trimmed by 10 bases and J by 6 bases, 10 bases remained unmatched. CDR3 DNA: TGTGCCACCATGGACAGGCTTGCGGATACGCAGTATTTT. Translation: CATMDRLADTQYF.

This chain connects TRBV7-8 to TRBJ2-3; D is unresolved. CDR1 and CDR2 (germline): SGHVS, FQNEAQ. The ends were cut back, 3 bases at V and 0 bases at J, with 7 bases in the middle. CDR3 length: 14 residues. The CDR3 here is CASSLVVSTDTQYF. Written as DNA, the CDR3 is TGTGCCAGCAGCTTGGTTGTGAGCACAGATACGCAGTATTTT. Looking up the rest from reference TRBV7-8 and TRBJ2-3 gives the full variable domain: GAGVSQSPRYKVAKRGQDVALRCDPISGHVSLFWYQQALGQGPEFLTYFQNEAQLDKSGLPSDRFFAERPEGSVSTLKIQRTQQEDSAVYLCASSLVVSTDTQYFGPGTRLTVL.

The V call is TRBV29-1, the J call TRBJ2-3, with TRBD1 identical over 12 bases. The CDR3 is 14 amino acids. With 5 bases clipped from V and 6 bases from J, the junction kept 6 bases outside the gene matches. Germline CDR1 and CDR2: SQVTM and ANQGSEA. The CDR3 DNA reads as TGCAGCGTTACGGGACAGGGGGCTTCCGATACGCAGTATTTT. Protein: CSVTGQGASDTQYF.